These 32 T cell receptor beta chains were sequenced from one sample in a study of vaccination and CD4 T cells after COVID-19. Stated treatment: roughly 11-day PBMC culture with coronavirus spike peptide pools or control peptides (ViraFEST assay). Investigators obtained the unexposed donor's CD4+ T cells before the COVID-19 pandemic (2011-2018). Cultured CD4+ T cells had their DNA profiled by the Oncomine TCR Beta short-read assay. In TCRdb, the PCR reads were re-called with MiXCR into one record per CDR3 protein. The table lists 7,500 to 9,000 distinct CDR3 sequences, roughly 40% of them singletons. Their recognized antigens are unknown. The sample consisted of CD4+ T cells from blood, cultured in vitro. The receptors were gathered from a human donor in good health.

This clonotype was detected a few times. One junction end disagrees with the germline gene, perhaps due to a read error. This chain joins TRBV7-8 and TRBJ2-3; D may be TRBD1 (5 bases). This CDR3 is 16 amino acids long. Germline loops: CDR1 SGHVS, CDR2 FQNEAQ. The CDR3 spells CASRLGWGSSTDTQYF. Here the CDR3 DNA reads TGTGCCAGCAGATTAGGATGGGGCTCTAGCACAGATACGCAGTATTTT.

This rearrangement joins TRBV6-4 to TRBJ1-4, with 7 positions matching TRBD1. The germline V gene encodes CDR1 MRHNA and CDR2 SNTAGT. With V trimmed by 4 bases and J by 7 bases, 3 bases remained unmatched. The CDR3 spans 13 residues. CDR3 protein: CASSASGGEKLFF. For the CDR3, the DNA is TGTGCCAGCAGTGCTTCAGGGGGTGAAAAACTGTTTTTT.

J is TRBJ1-6 and V is TRBV7-2, with D possibly being TRBD1 (5 bases). This CDR3 comprises 14 residues. Germline CDR1 SGHTA, CDR2 FQGNSA. V lost 6 bases to trimming and J lost 6 bases, with 12 bases between them. CDR3 DNA: TGTGCCAGCAGGGGCGACAGCATTAATTCACCCCTCCACTTT. Translation gives CASRGDSINSPLHF.

The chain uses TRBV2 and TRBJ2-2, with 10 nucleotides matching TRBD2. V trimming: 3 bases; J trimming: 5 bases; junction bases outside the gene matches: 3. Germline V lookup: CDR1 SNHLY, CDR2 FYNNEI. The CDR3 runs 15 residues. CDR3 in DNA: TGTGCCAGCAGTGATGAGGGACTAGCGACCGGGGAGCTGTTTTTT. Translation gives CASSDEGLATGELFF.

This clonotype was found a few times. This sequence joins TRBV7-7 and TRBJ2-3; 8 bases agree with TRBD2. V was pared by 6 bases and J by 8 bases, with 7 bases of the junction left unmatched. The CDR3 has 13 amino acids. CDR1 and CDR2 (germline): SSHAT, FNYEAQ (reference sequence). For the CDR3, the DNA is TGTGCCAGCAGTAGCGGGACCCAGGGTACGCAGTATTTT. It translates to CASSSGTQGTQYF.

The chain carries TRBV5-1 and TRBJ1-6, with a tentative D call TRBD1 (5 bases). Trimming took off 2 bases at V and 9 bases at J, with 21 bases between the two ends. This CDR3 comprises 17 residues. The germline V gene encodes CDR1 SGHRS and CDR2 YFSETQ. DNA for the CDR3: TGCGCCAGCAGCTTCGTCCGTCCCGGGGGGATGGGTTCACCCCTCCACTTT. It yields the protein CASSFVRPGGMGSPLHF.

This clonotype has just a few counts. V is TRBV5-1 and J is TRBJ1-1; D not resolved. The CDR3 length is 14 residues. Trimming shortened V by 7 bases and J by 3 bases, and 16 bases separated the two germline ends. Germline V gene lookup returns CDR1 SGHRS and CDR2 YFSETQ. CDR3 region: CASSARLSDTEAFF. The CDR3 DNA sequence: TGCGCCAGCTCGGCCAGACTCTCGGACACTGAAGCTTTCTTT. Full variable domain (outside the CDR3, taken from reference TRBV5-1 and TRBJ1-1): KAGVTQTPRYLIKTRGQQVTLSCSPISGHRSVSWYQQTPGQGLQFLFEYFSETQRNKGNFPGRFSGRQFSNSRSEMNVSTLELGDSALYLCASSARLSDTEAFFGQGTRLTVV.

The V and J genes are TRBV9 and TRBJ2-5; possible D gene TRBD2, 5 bases. The CDR3 runs to 15 residues. Germline loops: CDR1 SGDLS, CDR2 YYNGEE. Trimming removed 0 bases from V and 3 bases from J, with 12 bases in between. CDR3 residues: CASSVELRAEETQYF. CDR3 DNA sequence: TGTGCCAGCAGCGTAGAATTGAGGGCGGAAGAGACCCAGTACTTC. Supplemented by reference TRBV9 and TRBJ2-5, the full variable domain reads DSGVTQTPKHLITATGQRVTLRCSPRSGDLSVYWYQQSLDQGLQFLIQYYNGEERAKGNILERFSAQQFPDLHSELNLSSLELGDSALYFCASSVELRAEETQYFGPGTRLLVL.

This chain uses TRBV24-1 with TRBJ2-3; tentatively, D is TRBD2 (5 bases). Germline V gene lookup returns CDR1 KGHDR and CDR2 SFDVKD. The ends were cut back, 7 bases at V and 2 bases at J, with 21 bases in the middle. This CDR3 spans 17 amino acids. CDR3 coding DNA: TGTGCCACCAGCGACCCAGAGGGAAGGATCATCACAGATACGCAGTATTTT. Translating gives CATSDPEGRIITDTQYF.

CDR3 sequence: CASSFAGGNTGELFF. CDR3 bases: TGTGCCAGCAGCTTCGCGGGGGGAAACACCGGGGAGCTGTTTTTT. The chain links TRBV7-9 to TRBJ2-2; 8 bases align to TRBD2. Germline V CDR1 and CDR2: SEHNR, FQNEAQ (reference sequence). V lost 3 bases to trimming and J lost 2 bases; unmatched junction nucleotides: 2. CDR3 size: 15 residues.

In its sample, this clonotype was seen a few times. The chain couples TRBV12-3 or TRBV12-4 to TRBJ2-7; D call uncertain. The CDR3 runs 14 residues. Trimming cost V 3 bases and J 3 bases, with 12 bases left between them. In nucleotides, the CDR3 is TGTGCCAGCAGTTTGGGCCCGAGGAGCTACGAGCAGTACTTC. It is translated as CASSLGPRSYEQYF.

The chain has TRBV20-1 and TRBJ2-2; 13 positions match TRBD2. The CDR3 length is 17 residues. The V and J ends lost 4 bases and 4 bases, in that order; junction bases with no gene match: 9. Germline loops: CDR1 DFQATT, CDR2 SNEGSKA (reference sequence). This CDR3 reads CSAKALAGGPGTGELFF. CDR3 bases: TGCAGTGCTAAGGCACTAGCGGGGGGGCCGGGCACCGGGGAGCTGTTTTTT.

This clonotype has more than one count but fewer than ten. The rearrangement joins TRBV6-1 to TRBJ2-2; 15 bases align to TRBD2. V gave up 2 bases and J gave up 5 bases; unmatched junction bases: 9. The CDR3 sequence is 19 residues long. Germline V lookup: CDR1 MNHNS, CDR2 SASEGT. The CDR3 is CASSEPGLAGGGGTGELFF. Written as DNA, the CDR3 is TGTGCCAGCAGTGAACCGGGACTAGCGGGAGGAGGGGGAACCGGGGAGCTGTTTTTT.

The CDR3 DNA is TGTGCCAGCTCTATCGATGGGTACACTGAAGCTTTCTTT. This translates into CASSIDGYTEAFF. The rearrangement uses TRBV18 and TRBJ1-1; D is unresolved. The CDR3 is made up of 13 amino acids. CDR1 and CDR2 from the germline V gene are KGHSH and LQKENI. Trimming stripped 6 bases from V and 3 bases from J, with 11 bases between.

This clonotype appeared a single time. V usage is TRBV14 and J usage is TRBJ1-2, with no clear D. The CDR3 loop spans 13 amino acids. Germline V lookup: CDR1 SGHDN, CDR2 FVKESK. The V gene lost 4 bases and the J gene lost 5 bases, with 11 bases spanning the gap. In DNA form, the CDR3 reads TGTGCCAGCAGCCCTAACCTGGGATATGGCTACACCTTC. Translating it yields CASSPNLGYGYTF.

The rearrangement joins TRBV20-1 to TRBJ1-2; D unclear. The CDR3 is made up of 13 amino acids. Trimming shortened V by 0 bases and J by 4 bases, and 9 bases separated the two germline ends. The V gene's germline CDR1 is DFQATT and CDR2 SNEGSKA (reference sequence). In DNA, the CDR3 is TGCAGTGCTAGAGAGCCCGGATTCTATGGCTACACCTTC. Residues: CSAREPGFYGYTF.

This clonotype was seen a few times. The chain carries TRBV20-1 and TRBJ1-2, with no clear D. Germline assignment: CDR1 DFQATT and CDR2 SNEGSKA (reference sequence). The CDR3 spans 12 residues. The CDR3 region has the DNA TGCAGGGGAGGCCCTTCAAAGAATGGCTACACCTTC. Its protein is CRGGPSKNGYTF.

By share, this clonotype counts as large. The rearrangement joins TRBV7-8 to TRBJ2-7, with a possible D match to TRBD2 (7 bases). The CDR3 has 17 amino acids. With 5 bases removed from V and 6 bases from J, the gap between germline ends came to 26 bases. Germline CDR1 is SGHVS and CDR2 is FQNEAQ. The CDR3 region is CASSPPLRENPRGEQYF. For the CDR3, the DNA is TGTGCCAGCAGCCCCCCCTTGCGGGAGAATCCCAGGGGCGAGCAGTACTTC. The full variable domain, its missing parts supplied by reference TRBV7-8 and TRBJ2-7, is GAGVSQSPRYKVAKRGQDVALRCDPISGHVSLFWYQQALGQGPEFLTYFQNEAQLDKSGLPSDRFFAERPEGSVSTLKIQRTQQEDSAVYLCASSPPLRENPRGEQYFGPGTRLTVT.

The chain combines TRBV7-9 with TRBJ2-5; D uncertain. Germline V gives CDR1 SEHNR, CDR2 FQNEAQ (reference sequence). V dropped 2 bases and J dropped 5 bases, with 3 bases sitting between them. The CDR3 spans 11 residues. CDR3 loop: CASSLMETQYF. Here the CDR3 DNA reads TGTGCCAGCAGCTTAATGGAGACCCAGTACTTC.

The chain carries TRBV6-1 and TRBJ2-2; D is perhaps TRBD1 or TRBD2 (5 bases each). The germline V and J ends were trimmed by 6 bases and 2 bases, with 10 bases remaining between them. There are 14 residues in the CDR3. Germline-derived CDR1 and CDR2 are MNHNS and SASEGT. The DNA for the CDR3 is TGTGCCAGCAGCCCCGGGGCTAACACCGGGGAGCTGTTTTTT. Amino acid sequence: CASSPGANTGELFF.

The gene calls are TRBV7-2 and TRBJ2-3; 11 positions agree with TRBD2. The CDR3 spans 16 residues. The junction had 10 bases not matched to a gene; V was cut back by 4 bases and J by 7 bases. Germline V gene lookup returns CDR1 SGHTA and CDR2 FQGNSA. The CDR3: CASSSSVSGGGYTQYF. The CDR3 DNA sequence: TGTGCCAGCAGCTCTAGTGTTAGCGGGGGGGGGTATACGCAGTATTTT.

V gene TRBV19 combines with J gene TRBJ2-7; D unclear. The CDR3 spans 11 residues. The V end was cut by 3 bases, the J end by 3 bases, with 3 bases between. Germline assignment: CDR1 LNHDA and CDR2 SQIVND (reference sequence). The CDR3 coding sequence is TGTGCCAGTAGTATGGGCTACGAGCAGTACTTC. Amino acid sequence: CASSMGYEQYF.

This clonotype was counted only a few times. V gene TRBV19 combines with J gene TRBJ1-2; 7 nucleotides agree with TRBD1. CDR1 is LNHDA, CDR2 SQIVND, per germline (reference sequence). The CDR3 spans 15 residues. V was pared by 7 bases and J by 2 bases, with 10 bases of the junction left unmatched. The CDR3 loop reads CASIPNRGPNYGYTF. Here the CDR3 DNA reads TGTGCCAGTATTCCCAACAGGGGCCCAAACTATGGCTACACCTTC.

This clonotype was found a few times. The chain links TRBV7-9 to TRBJ2-7, with D perhaps matching TRBD1 or TRBD2 (6 bases each). The V gene's germline CDR1 is SEHNR and CDR2 FQNEAQ (reference sequence). The CDR3 sequence is 14 residues long. Trimming cost V 5 bases and J 2 bases, with 13 bases left between them. The CDR3 here is CASSPGGITYEQYF. The CDR3 nucleotides are TGTGCCAGCAGCCCCGGGGGCATAACCTACGAGCAGTACTTC.

The chain combines TRBV30 with TRBJ2-3; D is undetermined. Trimming shortened V by 0 bases and J by 1 base, and 17 bases separated the two germline ends. The germline V gene has CDR1 GTSNPN and CDR2 SVGIG (reference sequence). The CDR3 spans 17 residues. CDR3 DNA: TGTGCCTGGAGTGTATGCAGGACGCCGTCCCGCACAGATACGCAGTATTTT. It specifies CAWSVCRTPSRTDTQYF.

This clonotype has only a few counts. The chain couples TRBV6-2 or TRBV6-3 to TRBJ1-2; a possible D gene is TRBD1 (6 bases). With 6 bases removed from V and 5 bases from J, the gap between germline ends came to 22 bases. Per the germline V gene, CDR1 is MNHEY and CDR2 is SVGEGT. This CDR3 has 16 amino acids. Here the CDR3 reads CASSQPGTAGAYGYTF. Here the CDR3 DNA reads TGTGCCAGCAGCCAACCAGGGACCGCAGGGGCTTATGGCTACACCTTC.

This clonotype was recorded only once. The chain uses TRBV5-4 and TRBJ1-1, with D possibly matching TRBD1 (5 bases). In germline, CDR1 is SGHNT, CDR2 YYREEE (reference sequence). V lost 1 base to trimming and J lost 2 bases, with 12 bases between them. The CDR3 consists of 15 residues. In DNA form, the CDR3 reads TGTGCCAGCAGCTTGTCTGTGACAGAAAACACTGAAGCTTTCTTT. It specifies CASSLSVTENTEAFF.

V gene TRBV7-8 combines with J gene TRBJ1-3; D is unclear. This CDR3 is 16 amino acids long. Germline-derived CDR1 and CDR2 are SGHVS and FQNEAQ. V was clipped by 5 bases and J by 7 bases, with 21 bases between them. CDR3 sequence: CASSLSQGPPGNTIYF. The CDR3 DNA reads TGTGCCAGCAGCCTCTCTCAAGGACCCCCGGGGAACACCATATATTTT.

The chain carries TRBV20-1 and TRBJ2-7; weak D call: TRBD2 (5 bases). V was cut by 8 bases and J by 1 base, with 15 bases left in between. Germline-derived CDR1 and CDR2 are DFQATT and SNEGSKA (reference sequence). The CDR3 runs to 13 residues. The CDR3 nucleotides are TGCAGTTGGGCCGGGGTGGTTTCCTACGAGCAGTACTTC. Translating it yields CSWAGVVSYEQYF.

The J gene is TRBJ2-2, the V gene TRBV6-1; a possible D gene is TRBD2 (5 bases). The CDR3 contains 14 residues. V was pared by 8 bases and J by 4 bases, with 14 bases between. Germline V gene sequence: CDR1 MNHNS, CDR2 SASEGT. The CDR3 DNA sequence: TGTGCCAGCCGACGAGGGATCGGCACCGGGGAGCTGTTTTTT. It codes for CASRRGIGTGELFF.

This clonotype was detected a few times. This chain links TRBV6-2 or TRBV6-3 with TRBJ2-1; 12 bases are shared with TRBD2. Germline CDR1 and CDR2: MNHEY and SVGEGT. CDR3 size: 17 residues. J was trimmed by 8 bases and V by 7 bases; bases with no gene match: 15. The CDR3 sequence is CASTTSGRWAGPHEQFF. The CDR3 DNA follows: TGTGCCAGCACCACTAGCGGGAGGTGGGCAGGGCCCCATGAGCAGTTCTTC.

This rearrangement joins TRBV5-1 to TRBJ2-5; D is possibly TRBD2 (6 bases). Per the germline V gene, CDR1 is SGHRS and CDR2 is YFSETQ. V lost 2 bases and J lost 3, with 14 bases in between. The CDR3 spans 15 residues. The CDR3 sequence is CASSFSGDGKETQYF. The CDR3 DNA reads as TGCGCCAGCAGCTTTTCGGGGGACGGTAAAGAGACCCAGTACTTC.